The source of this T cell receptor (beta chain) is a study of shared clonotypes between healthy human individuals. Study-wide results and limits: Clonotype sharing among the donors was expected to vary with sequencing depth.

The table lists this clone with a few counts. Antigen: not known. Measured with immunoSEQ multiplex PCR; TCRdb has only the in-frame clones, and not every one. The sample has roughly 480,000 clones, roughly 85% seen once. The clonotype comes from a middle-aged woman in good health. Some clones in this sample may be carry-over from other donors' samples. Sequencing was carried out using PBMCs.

This chain's CDR3 is CASRVTYDTIYF. The CDR3 DNA reads TGTGCCAGCAGGGTAACTTACGACACCATATATTTT. This sequence joins TRBV6-1 and TRBJ1-3; D ambiguous. Germline V gene data show CDR1 as MNHNS and CDR2 as SASEGT. The CDR3 contains 12 residues. V was pared by 6 bases and J by 8 bases, with 11 bases between.